The rows below give T cell receptor beta chains drawn from one sample of a study of spatial heterogeneity in lung cancer. TCRdb recomputed calls from the 5' RACE reads with MiXCR, one row per CDR3 protein. The profile shows 50,000 to 75,000 distinct CDR3 sequences, roughly 5.9% of them singletons. This specimen consisted of PBMCs, obtained at surgery. These TCRs come from a female donor with early-stage non-small cell lung cancer. CDR3s include the opening cysteine and the closing phenylalanine or tryptophan. A D gene is named only where the DNA matches it firmly. Size is stated for part of the rows, as once, few or many counts, or as a class when the clone is expanded.

j_call clone_size d_call v_call cdr3_aa cdr3_nt
TRBJ1-6 many - TRBV6-5 CASSLRDPFKALHF TGTGCCAGCAGTCTCCGGGACCCGTTCAAGGCCCTCCACTTT
TRBJ1-3 many - TRBV6-5 CASRPGGENTIYF TGTGCCAGCAGGCCGGGAGGAGAAAACACCATATATTTT
TRBJ2-7 few TRBD2 TRBV7-9 CASSPRTSGAYEQYF TGTGCCAGCAGCCCCCGGACTAGCGGGGCCTACGAGCAGTACTTC
TRBJ2-2 - TRBD2 TRBV25-1 CASRMGGTVHTGELFF TGTGCCAGCAGAATGGGGGGGACTGTGCACACCGGGGAGCTGTTTTTT
TRBJ2-4 many - TRBV11-1 CASSPTQGAKNIQYF TGTGCCAGCAGCCCTACACAGGGAGCCAAAAACATTCAGTACTTC
TRBJ2-1 many - TRBV29-1 CSVANRVPYNEQFF TGCAGCGTTGCTAACAGGGTCCCCTACAATGAGCAGTTCTTC
TRBJ2-3 few TRBD2 TRBV2 CASSEGTSGGPTDTQYF TGTGCCAGCAGTGAAGGAACCAGCGGGGGACCCACAGATACGCAGTATTTT
TRBJ1-1 many - TRBV27 CASSLPTGREAFF TGTGCCAGCAGTTTACCCACAGGGCGTGAAGCTTTCTTT
TRBJ2-1 few - TRBV6-6 CASKKGEYNEQFF TGTGCCAGCAAGAAGGGAGAATACAATGAGCAGTTCTTC
TRBJ2-5 - - TRBV12-3/TRBV12-4 CASSLEGRLGETQYF TGTGCCAGCAGTTTAGAGGGGCGCCTAGGAGAGACCCAGTACTTC
TRBJ2-3 - - TRBV9 CASSAIGQTDTQYF TGTGCCAGCAGCGCCATCGGACAAACAGATACGCAGTATTTT
TRBJ2-3 many - TRBV7-6 CASSPPQGTQYF TGTGCCAGCAGCCCCCCGCAGGGTACGCAGTATTTT
TRBJ1-5 many - TRBV20-1 CSARDGQDRNQPQHF TGCAGTGCTAGAGATGGGCAGGACCGGAATCAGCCCCAGCATTTT
TRBJ2-7 - TRBD2 TRBV3-1 CASSQDSLAGASEQYF TGTGCCAGCAGCCAAGACTCTCTAGCGGGAGCTAGTGAGCAGTACTTC
TRBJ1-1 few - TRBV3-1 CASSQSSGFTEAFF TGTGCCAGCAGCCAAAGCAGCGGGTTCACTGAAGCTTTCTTT
TRBJ2-1 many TRBD1 TRBV28 CASSFYRDRDEQFF TGTGCCAGCAGTTTCTACCGGGACAGGGATGAGCAGTTCTTC
TRBJ1-4 many TRBD1 TRBV5-1 CASSLGQGNEKLFF TGCGCCAGCAGCTTGGGACAGGGTAATGAAAAACTGTTTTTT
TRBJ1-5 - TRBD1 TRBV6-2/TRBV6-3 CASSDIGTDSNQPQHF TGTGCCAGCAGTGACATAGGGACAGATAGCAATCAGCCCCAGCATTTT
TRBJ2-1 many - TRBV2 CASSDRAGAINEQFF TGTGCCAGCAGTGATCGAGCGGGTGCTATCAATGAGCAGTTCTTC
TRBJ2-5 many - TRBV12-3/TRBV12-4 CASSLSGKTQYF TGTGCCAGCAGTTTATCAGGAAAGACCCAGTACTTC
TRBJ2-5 many - TRBV18 CASSPQDLETQYF TGTGCCAGCTCACCACAGGATTTAGAGACCCAGTACTTC
TRBJ2-1 - - TRBV5-6 CASSWGTNEQFF TGTGCCAGCAGCTGGGGGACTAATGAGCAGTTCTTC
TRBJ1-2 many TRBD1 TRBV29-1 CSVERDRDGPLANYGYTF TGCAGCGTTGAAAGGGACAGGGACGGTCCCTTAGCTAACTATGGCTACACCTTC
TRBJ2-2 many - TRBV20-1 CSAKPNRVTGTGELFF TGCAGTGCTAAGCCTAACAGGGTGACCGGCACCGGGGAGCTGTTTTTT
TRBJ2-1 many - TRBV20-1 CSARKGEAAYNEQFF TGCAGTGCTAGGAAGGGGGAGGCGGCCTACAATGAGCAGTTCTTC
TRBJ1-2 few - TRBV12-3/TRBV12-4 CASSTGTNYGYTF TGTGCCAGCAGCACCGGGACAAACTATGGCTACACCTTC
TRBJ1-1 - - TRBV30 CAWNRAAEAFF TGTGCCTGGAACAGGGCGGCTGAAGCTTTCTTT
TRBJ2-1 many - TRBV24-1 CATRGARDQYITEQFF TGTGCCACCAGAGGTGCCAGAGACCAGTATATAACTGAGCAGTTCTTC
TRBJ1-6 - TRBD1 TRBV15 CATSRDLLTGSVNSPLHF TGTGCCACCAGCAGAGATCTTCTGACAGGGAGTGTAAATTCACCCCTCCACTTT
TRBJ2-1 - TRBD2 TRBV10-3 CAISQTSGELYNEQFF TGTGCCATCAGCCAGACTAGCGGGGAGTTATACAATGAGCAGTTCTTC
TRBJ2-7 few - TRBV28 CASSGKYEQYF TGTGCCAGCAGTGGGAAGTACGAGCAGTACTTC
TRBJ2-3 - TRBD2 TRBV5-6 CASKTSGKPTDTQYF TGTGCCAGCAAAACTAGCGGGAAACCCACAGATACGCAGTATTTT
TRBJ1-2 few - TRBV20-1 CSARPTGTINYGYTF TGCAGTGCTCGACCAACCGGGACCATTAACTATGGCTACACCTTC
TRBJ1-5 many - TRBV4-2 CASSHPPGGGNSNQPQHF TGTGCCAGCAGCCATCCTCCCGGGGGCGGGAATAGCAATCAGCCCCAGCATTTT
TRBJ1-4 - - TRBV27 CASSLLGGDEKLFF TGTGCCAGCAGTTTACTAGGGGGGGATGAAAAACTGTTTTTT
TRBJ1-5 many - TRBV4-2 CASSQTAGDRQPQHF TGTGCCAGCAGCCAGACGGCGGGGGATAGGCAGCCCCAGCATTTT
TRBJ2-3 many TRBD1 TRBV28 CASSHPLGTGRTDTQYF TGTGCCAGCAGTCACCCGCTCGGGACAGGACGCACAGATACGCAGTATTTT
TRBJ2-2 - TRBD2 TRBV2 CASSGTSGRQTGELFF TGTGCCAGCAGCGGGACTAGCGGGAGGCAGACCGGGGAGCTGTTTTTT
TRBJ2-5 many - TRBV10-1 CASSTTGDQETQYF TGCGCCAGCAGTACGACAGGAGACCAAGAGACCCAGTACTTC
TRBJ2-1 few TRBD1 TRBV7-3 CASSPRTGQYEQFF TGTGCCAGCAGCCCGAGGACAGGGCAGTATGAGCAGTTCTTC
TRBJ2-3 many - TRBV19 CASTPGGSTDTQYF TGTGCCAGTACTCCGGGCGGAAGCACAGATACGCAGTATTTT
TRBJ2-3 - - TRBV12-3/TRBV12-4 CASSLGAPGTCGVEDTQYF TGTGCCAGCAGTTTAGGGGCCCCCGGGACTTGCGGGGTCGAAGATACGCAGTATTTT
TRBJ1-1 many - TRBV11-1 CASSFQGRGHTEAFF TGTGCCAGCAGCTTCCAGGGCCGGGGGCACACTGAAGCTTTCTTT